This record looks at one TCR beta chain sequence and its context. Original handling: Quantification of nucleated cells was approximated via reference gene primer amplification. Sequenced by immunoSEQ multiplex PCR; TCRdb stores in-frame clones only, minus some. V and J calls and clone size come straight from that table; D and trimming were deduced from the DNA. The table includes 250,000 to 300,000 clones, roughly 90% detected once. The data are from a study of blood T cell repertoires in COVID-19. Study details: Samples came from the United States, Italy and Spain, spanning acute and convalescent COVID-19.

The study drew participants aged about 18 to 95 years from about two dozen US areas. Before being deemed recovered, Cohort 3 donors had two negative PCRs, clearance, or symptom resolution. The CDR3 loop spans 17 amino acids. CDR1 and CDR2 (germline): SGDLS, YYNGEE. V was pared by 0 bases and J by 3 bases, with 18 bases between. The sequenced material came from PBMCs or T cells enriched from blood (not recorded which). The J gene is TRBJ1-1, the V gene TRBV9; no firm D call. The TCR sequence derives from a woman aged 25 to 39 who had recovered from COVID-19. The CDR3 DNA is TGTGCCAGCAGCGTAGCTGCCGGGGTTCTCAGTGACACTGAAGCTTTCTTT. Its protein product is CASSVAAGVLSDTEAFF.